A selection of T cell receptor beta chains follows, all from one sample in a study of cytomegalovirus exposure and HLA in healthy donors. Profiled with immunoSEQ multiplex PCR; TCRdb holds only in-frame clones, not every one. The sample shows around 130,000 clones, 65% to 85% of them seen only once. The sample was PBMCs. These receptor sequences come from a woman in her 40s in good health and CMV-seronegative. CDR3s include the opening cysteine and the closing phenylalanine or tryptophan. A D gene is named only where the DNA matches it firmly. Only part of the rows carry a size: once, few, many, or a class if the clone is expanded.

D gene	V gene	clone size	J gene	CDR3 DNA	CDR3 protein
-	TRBV2	-	TRBJ1-1	TGTGCCAGCAGTGTGGGAGGGGGCACTGAAGCTTTCTTT	CASSVGGGTEAFF
-	TRBV18	-	TRBJ2-5	TGTGCCAGCTCACCGCCAGGATCTAAAGAGACCCAGTACTTC	CASSPPGSKETQYF
-	TRBV11-2	-	TRBJ2-7	TGTGCCAGCAGCCAGGGGCTCGACGTTTACGAGCAGTACTTC	CASSQGLDVYEQYF
TRBD2	TRBV30	few	TRBJ2-3	TGTGCCTGGGACCGCGCGGGGGGAATCACAGATACGCAGTATTTT	CAWDRAGGITDTQYF
TRBD1	TRBV30	-	TRBJ1-2	TGTGCCTGGAGAGACAGGGAAAACTATGGCTACACCTTC	CAWRDRENYGYTF
-	TRBV7-2	-	TRBJ1-2	TGTGCCAGCAGCTACTACGAGAACTATGGCTACACCTTC	CASSYYENYGYTF
TRBD2	TRBV15	-	TRBJ2-2	TGTGCCACCAGCAGAAAGCGGGGGGGCCTAGAACCCGGGGAGCTGTTTTTT	CATSRKRGGLEPGELFF
-	TRBV28	-	TRBJ1-2	TGTGCCAGCAGTTTTCAGGGCAGGGCCTACACCTTC	CASSFQGRAYTF
-	TRBV27	-	TRBJ1-1	TGTGCCAGCAGTTCCGACAGGCGGGTGAACACTGAAGCTTTCTTT	CASSSDRRVNTEAFF
TRBD2	TRBV18	-	TRBJ2-1	TGTGCCAGCTCCCCGCTAGCGGGGGTAAGCTCCTACAATGAGCAGTTCTTC	CASSPLAGVSSYNEQFF
TRBD1	TRBV28	-	TRBJ2-1	TGTGCCAGCAGTTCGGTGGGACAGGGGTACACGGATGAGCAGTTCTTC	CASSSVGQGYTDEQFF
TRBD2	TRBV7-9	-	TRBJ2-6	TGTGCCAGCAGCTTAGGTAGGGTGGGGGGGAGCTCTGGGGCCAACGTCCTGACTTTC	CASSLGRVGGSSGANVLTF
TRBD1	TRBV23-1	-	TRBJ2-7	TGCGCCAGCAGTCACTCGACAGGGGGGAACGAGCAGTACTTC	CASSHSTGGNEQYF
TRBD1	TRBV19	-	TRBJ1-4	TGTGCCAGTAGTCTTGGACAGGGAGGTGAAAAACTGTTTTTT	CASSLGQGGEKLFF
TRBD1	TRBV5-1	-	TRBJ2-2	TGCGCCAGCAGCTTGGGCCAGGGGGTGGTCACCGGGGAGCTGTTTTTT	CASSLGQGVVTGELFF
TRBD2	TRBV19	-	TRBJ2-1	TGTGCCAGTAGTATAGGGTGGGGGGGACTCTACAATGAGCAGTTCTTC	CASSIGWGGLYNEQFF
-	TRBV10-3	few	TRBJ1-1	TGTGCCATCAGGTTCGGAGAGAACACTGAAGCTTTCTTT	CAIRFGENTEAFF
-	TRBV7-2	-	TRBJ2-7	TGTGCCAGCAGCTTAGGGCAGGGAAGCTCCTACGAGCAGTACTTC	CASSLGQGSSYEQYF
-	TRBV5-1	once	TRBJ2-3	TGCGCCAGCAGCTTGGGAGCGGGAGATACGCAGTATTTT	CASSLGAGDTQYF
-	TRBV9	-	TRBJ2-1	TGTGCCACCCTAACCCCGGACGGGAGCTGCAATGAGCAGTTCTTC	CATLTPDGSCNEQFF
-	TRBV9	-	TRBJ2-2	TGTGCCAGCAGCGTTAGCACGGGATTCACCGGGGAGCTGTTTTTT	CASSVSTGFTGELFF
TRBD1	TRBV5-1	-	TRBJ1-2	TGCGCCAGCAGCATTGGGACAGGGAATGGCTACACCTTC	CASSIGTGNGYTF
-	TRBV5-5	-	TRBJ1-5	TGTGCCAGCAGCCCCCACAGGGCCGATAGCAATCAGCCCCAGCATTTT	CASSPHRADSNQPQHF
-	TRBV19	once	TRBJ1-1	TGTGCCAGTAGCCAATCAGGGAACACTGAAGCTTTCTTT	CASSQSGNTEAFF
TRBD1	TRBV28	-	TRBJ2-3	TGTGCCAGCAGCATGGGACAGGGGCTGGGGGATACGCAGTATTTT	CASSMGQGLGDTQYF
TRBD2	TRBV2	few	TRBJ2-1	TGTGCCAGCAGGGTAAGACCCGGGACTAGCTCCTACAATGAGCAGTTCTTC	CASRVRPGTSSYNEQFF
TRBD1	TRBV29-1	-	TRBJ2-7	TGCAGCGTTGACGGGACAGGACTGGGGTACGAGCAGTACTTC	CSVDGTGLGYEQYF
-	TRBV7-2	-	TRBJ2-7	TGTGCCAGCAGCTTGCTCTCCTACTACGAGCAGTACTTC	CASSLLSYYEQYF
TRBD2	TRBV5-8	few	TRBJ2-1	TGTGCCAGCAGCTTGGACGGGAGGGCCCTGTCCAATGAGCAGTTCTTC	CASSLDGRALSNEQFF
-	TRBV7-9	-	TRBJ2-3	TGTTCCAGCAGCTTAGTGGAAAGGGGATGGGTCACAGATACGCAGTATTTT	CSSSLVERGWVTDTQYF
TRBD2	TRBV7-8	-	TRBJ2-5	TGTGCCAGCAGCGGGGGTCTACGCGGGAGTGTCTCTCCGCGAGAGCAGTACTTC	CASSGGLRGSVSPREQYF
TRBD2	TRBV6-1	few	TRBJ2-1	TGTGCCAGCAGTGAAAGACTAGCGGGAGATAATGAGCAGTTCTTC	CASSERLAGDNEQFF
-	TRBV30	-	TRBJ2-2	TGTGCCTGGAGCGGGGGAGCCTACACTGGGGAGCTGTTTTTT	CAWSGGAYTGELFF
-	TRBV5-1	-	TRBJ1-2	TGCGCCAGCAGCTTACCAGGACAGGGCTACACCTTC	CASSLPGQGYTF
-	TRBV28	-	TRBJ2-7	TGTGCCAGCAGTATTCAGGATGGGGCCCTCGAGCAGTACTTC	CASSIQDGALEQYF
TRBD1	TRBV6-1	-	TRBJ2-2	TGTGCCAGCAGTCCCAGGCAGGGGGCAAGACTGTTTTTT	CASSPRQGARLFF
TRBD2	TRBV5-1	-	TRBJ2-2	TGCGCCAGCAGCTCGGGACTAGCGGGGGCCTCGAACACCGGGGAGCTGTTTTTT	CASSSGLAGASNTGELFF
TRBD1	TRBV9	-	TRBJ1-4	TGTGCCAGCACCCCAGGGGGCACAACTAATGAAAAACTGTTTTTT	CASTPGGTTNEKLFF
-	TRBV10-1	-	TRBJ1-2	TGCGCCAGCTTTGGCAGGTACTATGGCTACACCTTC	CASFGRYYGYTF
TRBD2	TRBV19	-	TRBJ2-7	TGTGCCAGTAGCCAAACTAGCGGGACCTCCTACGAGCAGTACTTC	CASSQTSGTSYEQYF
-	TRBV11-2	once	TRBJ1-3	TGTGCCAGCAGTCGCGACGGACACTCTGGAAACACCATATATTTT	CASSRDGHSGNTIYF
TRBD1	TRBV11-2	-	TRBJ2-7	TGTGCCAGCAGCCGGACAGGGGAGGTCTACGAGCAGTACTTC	CASSRTGEVYEQYF
TRBD1	TRBV5-8	-	TRBJ1-5	TGTGCCAGCAGCTTGGGGTGGCCAGGACAGGGCAATCAGCCCCAGCATTTT	CASSLGWPGQGNQPQHF
TRBD1	TRBV28	-	TRBJ2-2	TGTGCCAGCAGTGGACAGGGGTTCGGAGGGGAGCTGTTTTTT	CASSGQGFGGELFF